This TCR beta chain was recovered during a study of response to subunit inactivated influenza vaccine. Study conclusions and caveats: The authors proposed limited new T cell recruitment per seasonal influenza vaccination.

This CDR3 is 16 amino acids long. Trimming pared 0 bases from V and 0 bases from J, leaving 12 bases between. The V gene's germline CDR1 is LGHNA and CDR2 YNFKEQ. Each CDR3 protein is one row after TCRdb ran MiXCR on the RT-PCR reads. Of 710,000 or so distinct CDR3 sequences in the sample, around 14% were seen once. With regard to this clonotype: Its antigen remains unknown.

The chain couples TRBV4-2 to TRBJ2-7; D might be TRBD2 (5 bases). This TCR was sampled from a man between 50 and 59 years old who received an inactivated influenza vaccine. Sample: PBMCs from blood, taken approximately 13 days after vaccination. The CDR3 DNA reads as TGTGCCAGCAGCCAAGATGTAGGTAGCGCCTCCTACGAGCAGTACTTC. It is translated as CASSQDVGSASYEQYF.